The present entry profiles one TCR beta chain with its context. Its antigen is still unknown. The treatment: approximately nine-day PBMC culture with coronavirus spike peptide pools or control peptides (ViraFEST assay). Harvesting of the unexposed donor's CD4+ T cells predated the COVID-19 pandemic (2011-2018). This specimen belongs to a study of vaccination and CD4 T cells after COVID-19. Study observations and caveats: 304 of 307 vaccine-specific clones from convalescent patients were spike mono-reactive.

Sequencing of cultured CD4+ T cell DNA used the Oncomine TCR Beta short-read assay. CD4+ T cells were cultured, and genomic DNA was extracted from them. TCRdb processed the PCR reads anew with MiXCR; each CDR3 protein has one entry. The top ten hold approximately 50% of the sample, which has about 5,400 distinct CDR3 sequences, 62% seen once. This clonotype originated in a human donor in good health. The sequenced sample was CD4+ T cells from blood, cultured in vitro.

The CDR3 region has the DNA TGTGCCAGCAGTTTACCCCGGGGAATCCAAGAGACCCAGTACTTC. The encoded protein is CASSLPRGIQETQYF. The V call is TRBV6-5, the J call TRBJ2-5; perhaps TRBD2 as D (5 bases). V gave up 4 bases and J gave up 1 base, with 13 bases separating them. This CDR3 is 15 amino acids long. The germline gives CDR1 MNHEY, CDR2 SVGAGI.